The 24 T cell receptor beta chains reported below all come from one sample, sequenced in a study of cytomegalovirus exposure and HLA in healthy donors (dated by TCRdb to 2015 to 2018). Libraries were constructed by the immunoSEQ multiplex PCR assay. For the multiplex PCR, a mixture combining 60 forward primers for TCR Vbeta segments and 13 reverse primers for TCR Jbeta segments was used. TCRdb holds this immuneACCESS table with in-frame rearrangements only. Some clones are missing; in checked studies, unresolved V genes explain under half, and the rest has no known cause. Present in this sample are about 130,000 clones, roughly 84% of which were seen just once. The ten largest clonotypes hold roughly 3% of the sample. Sample: PBMCs. These receptors were obtained from a middle-aged man in good health and CMV-seronegative.

This clone came up a few times. The chain joins TRBV5-6 to TRBJ1-4; no clear D gene. There are 14 residues in the CDR3. Germline CDR1 reads SGHDT; CDR2 reads YYEEEE. Trimming removed 1 base at V and 4 bases at J, with 8 bases between. In DNA form, the CDR3 reads TGTGCCAGCAGCTTGTTCAGAAGTAATGAAAAACTGTTTTTT. Amino acid sequence: CASSLFRSNEKLFF.

This sequence joins TRBV30 and TRBJ1-6, with D tentatively TRBD1 (5 bases). From germline, CDR1 is GTSNPN and CDR2 SVGIG (reference sequence). This CDR3 is built from 15 residues. Trimming left V 6 bases short and J 0 bases short, with 12 bases between. CDR3 bases: TGTGCCTGTCGGGACTCGAGCTCCTATAATTCACCCCTCCACTTT. Protein product: CACRDSSSYNSPLHF.

This clone occurred once. The chain joins TRBV5-1 to TRBJ2-7; TRBD1 aligns across 8 bases. The germline V gene has CDR1 SGHRS and CDR2 YFSETQ. After removal of 2 bases from V and 7 bases from J, the junction contained 8 bases not matched to a gene. The CDR3 runs to 14 residues. The CDR3 is CASSFQDRVGEQYF. The CDR3, as DNA: TGCGCCAGCAGCTTCCAGGACAGGGTGGGAGAGCAGTACTTC.

The chain uses TRBV7-8 and TRBJ1-2; TRBD1 might be the D (5 bases). The germline V gene encodes CDR1 SGHVS and CDR2 FQNEAQ. Trimming pared 4 bases from V and 4 bases from J, leaving 16 bases between. This CDR3 comprises 15 residues. CDR3 sequence reads: CASSYGRGRVYGYTF. The CDR3 nucleotides read TGTGCCAGCAGCTATGGGAGGGGACGGGTCTATGGCTACACCTTC.

The chain is built from TRBV27 and TRBJ1-2; no firm D call. Germline assignment: CDR1 MNHEY and CDR2 SMNVEV (reference sequence). V was pared by 3 bases and J by 7 bases, with 15 bases between. The CDR3 extends over 14 amino acids. The CDR3 region is CASSFGVPNGGYTF. The CDR3 DNA is TGTGCCAGCAGTTTCGGTGTACCCAACGGTGGCTACACCTTC.

The gene calls are TRBV6-1 and TRBJ1-2; D is ambiguous. The germline CDR1 and CDR2 sequences are MNHNS and SASEGT. The CDR3 consists of 14 residues. The V end lost 6 bases, the J end lost 3 bases, and 14 bases lay between the germline ends. The CDR3 here is CASREASADYGYTF. Here the CDR3 DNA reads TGTGCCAGCAGGGAGGCATCGGCCGACTATGGCTACACCTTC.

This chain uses TRBV14 with TRBJ2-5; the match to TRBD2 covers 9 bases. Germline values: CDR1 SGHDN, CDR2 FVKESK. With V trimmed by 0 bases and J by 5 bases, 4 bases remained unmatched. CDR3 length equals 15 residues. In nucleotides, the CDR3 is TGTGCCAGCAGCCAAGAGGGACTAGCTTATGAGACCCAGTACTTC. Amino acid sequence: CASSQEGLAYETQYF.

The chain uses TRBV4-1 and TRBJ1-2, with D perhaps TRBD1 (6 bases). The germline V gene encodes CDR1 MGHRA and CDR2 YSYEKL. CDR3 length: 16 amino acids. V lost 1 base and J lost 6, with 18 bases in between. The CDR3 nucleotides are TGCGCCAGCAGCCAAGGAAGGGGGGGCAAGTTTGATGGCTACACCTTC. Protein: CASSQGRGGKFDGYTF.

J is TRBJ2-1 and V is TRBV10-1; D is unclear. The ends were cut back, 0 bases at V and 4 bases at J, with 10 bases in the middle. Germline values: CDR1 WNHNN, CDR2 SYGVQD (reference sequence). This CDR3 is 15 amino acids long. The CDR3 DNA reads TGCGCCAGCAGTGAGTCGACCGGCGGTTACAATGAGCAGTTCTTC. Amino acid sequence: CASSESTGGYNEQFF.

The rearrangement joins TRBV15 to TRBJ2-7; 7 bases fit TRBD2. Losses at the gene ends were 0 bases for V and 5 bases for J; bases not matched to a gene: 4. The CDR3 totals 14 residues. Germline V gene data show CDR1 as LNHNV and CDR2 as YYDKDF (reference sequence). In nucleotides, the CDR3 is TGTGCCACCAGCAGAGAGGGCGGGGGTCACGAGCAGTACTTC. Amino acid sequence: CATSREGGGHEQYF. Combining the CDR3 with reference TRBV15 and TRBJ2-7 gives the whole variable domain DAMVIQNPRYQVTQFGKPVTLSCSQTLNHNVMYWYQQKSSQAPKLLFHYYDKDFNNEADTPDNFQSRRPNTSFCFLDIRSPGLGDTAMYLCATSREGGGHEQYFGPGTRLTVT.

The gene calls are TRBV29-1 and TRBJ1-3, with D hard to call. V was clipped by 4 bases and J by 5 bases, with 12 bases between them. Germline V CDR1 and CDR2: SQVTM, ANQGSEA. The CDR3 spans 13 residues. This CDR3 reads CSVGEEWRNTIYF. The CDR3 DNA reads TGCAGCGTTGGGGAGGAGTGGAGAAACACCATATATTTT.

The chain carries TRBV11-3 and TRBJ2-5, with 11 bases that match TRBD1. This CDR3 region has 16 residues. J was trimmed by 7 bases and V by 3 bases; bases with no gene match: 10. Germline-derived CDR1 and CDR2 are SGHNT and YENEEA. The CDR3 nucleotides read TGTGCCAGCAGCTTTTCCTGGGACAGGGGGAGAGCGACCCAGTACTTC. This gives the protein CASSFSWDRGRATQYF.

This sequence joins TRBV21-1 and TRBJ1-6; the D segment call TRBD1 is taken from the table without a DNA check. TRBV21-1 is a pseudogene segment. The length of the CDR3 is 14 residues. The CDR3 is CASSWDRDNSPLHF. The DNA of the CDR3 is TGTGCCAGCAGCTGGGACAGGGACAATTCACCCCTCCACTTT.

This clone has only one observation. The genes are TRBV4-2 and TRBJ2-1, with D possibly being TRBD2 (6 bases). Germline assignment: CDR1 LGHNA and CDR2 YNFKEQ. Trimming stripped 4 bases from V and 3 bases from J, with 13 bases between. The length of the CDR3 is 15 residues. The CDR3, as DNA: TGTGCCAGCAGCCCCATAGCGGCGGTCTACAATGAGCAGTTCTTC. This sequence encodes CASSPIAAVYNEQFF.

The chain has TRBV6-4 and TRBJ2-5; possibly TRBD1 for D (6 bases). The CDR3 loop spans 15 amino acids. Per the germline V gene, CDR1 is MRHNA and CDR2 is SNTAGT. Trimming cost V 9 bases and J 0 bases, with 17 bases left between them. CDR3 coding DNA: TGTGCCAGACATTACGGACAGCCGAACCAAGAGACCCAGTACTTC. Protein sequence: CARHYGQPNQETQYF.

The rearrangement links TRBV19 to TRBJ1-1, with D maybe TRBD1 (6 bases). V was pared by 10 bases and J by 5 bases, with 14 bases between. This CDR3 spans 12 amino acids. CDR1 and CDR2 from the germline V gene are LNHDA and SQIVND (reference sequence). CDR3 residues: CATYQGWTEAFF. In DNA form, the CDR3 reads TGTGCCACCTACCAGGGGTGGACTGAAGCTTTCTTT.

This clone was detected only a few times. The chain couples TRBV5-1 to TRBJ1-4, with TRBD1 matching over 9 bases. V lost 4 bases, J lost 4 bases, and 5 bases stayed unmatched. The germline gives CDR1 SGHRS, CDR2 YFSETQ. This CDR3 has 15 residues. The CDR3 here is CASSTTGGRNEKLFF. The CDR3 coding sequence is TGCGCCAGCAGCACCACAGGGGGCCGTAATGAAAAACTGTTTTTT. Supplemented by reference TRBV5-1 and TRBJ1-4, the full variable domain reads KAGVTQTPRYLIKTRGQQVTLSCSPISGHRSVSWYQQTPGQGLQFLFEYFSETQRNKGNFPGRFSGRQFSNSRSEMNVSTLELGDSALYLCASSTTGGRNEKLFFGSGTQLSVL.

This clone was picked up one time. The V and J genes are TRBV10-3 and TRBJ1-1; 7 positions match TRBD1. The CDR3 is 13 amino acids. The junction had 6 bases not matched to a gene; V was cut back by 4 bases and J by 7 bases. The germline V gene encodes CDR1 ENHRY and CDR2 SYGVKD. CDR3 nucleotide sequence: TGTGCCATCAGTGGGACAGGTGTTAATGAAGCTTTCTTT. Amino acid sequence: CAISGTGVNEAFF.

This clone occurred many times. The chain is built from TRBV7-8 and TRBJ2-7; 8 bases are shared with TRBD2. The germline V gene has CDR1 SGHVS and CDR2 FQNEAQ. V trimming: 3 bases; J trimming: 5 bases; junction bases outside the gene matches: 6. The CDR3 is made up of 14 amino acids. The CDR3 reads CASSFSGGFNEQYF. The DNA for the CDR3 is TGTGCCAGCAGCTTCAGCGGGGGATTCAACGAGCAGTACTTC.

This chain connects TRBV21-1 to TRBJ1-1; the table gives TRBD1 as D, unverified against the DNA. TRBV21-1 is given as a pseudogene. The CDR3 contains 15 residues. This CDR3 reads CASSPQDRMNTEAFF. CDR3 bases: TGTGCCAGCAGCCCTCAGGACAGGATGAACACTGAAGCTTTCTTT.

The gene calls are TRBV25-1 and TRBJ1-4, with D uncertain. CDR1 MGHDK and CDR2 SYGVNS come from the germline V gene. The length of the CDR3 is 15 residues. With 3 bases removed from V and 7 bases from J, the gap between germline ends came to 15 bases. The CDR3 DNA reads as TGTGCCAGCAGTGACAATCCGGTGTCGGGTGAAAAACTGTTTTTT. Residues: CASSDNPVSGEKLFF.

CDR3 residues: CASTDSVSAGYTF. The CDR3 bases are TGTGCCAGTACGGACAGCGTTTCAGCTGGCTACACCTTC. The chain carries TRBV19 and TRBJ1-2; D is perhaps TRBD1 (6 bases). With 7 bases removed from V and 7 bases from J, the gap between germline ends came to 16 bases. From germline, CDR1 is LNHDA and CDR2 SQIVND (reference sequence). The CDR3 extends over 13 amino acids. The variable domain in full, with the rest retrieved from reference TRBV19 and TRBJ1-2, is DGGITQSPKYLFRKEGQNVTLSCEQNLNHDAMYWYRQDPGQGLRLIYYSQIVNDFQKGDIAEGYSVSREKKESFPLTVTSAQKNPTAFYLCASTDSVSAGYTFGSGTRLTVV.

This clone has a handful of counts. The chain recombines TRBV4-2 with TRBJ2-5; 8 positions match TRBD2. Trimming cost V 0 bases and J 4 bases; bases outside gene matches: 7. This CDR3 is built from 16 residues. From germline, CDR1 is LGHNA and CDR2 YNFKEQ. The CDR3 here is CASSQDDGGGSETQYF. CDR3 sequence (DNA): TGTGCCAGCAGCCAAGACGACGGGGGGGGCTCAGAGACCCAGTACTTC.

This chain links TRBV19 with TRBJ1-6; 7 bases fit TRBD1. This CDR3 is 17 amino acids long. Germline V gene data show CDR1 as LNHDA and CDR2 as SQIVND (reference sequence). Germline trimming cut 4 bases from V and 0 bases from J; bases unmatched to any gene: 6. DNA of the CDR3: TGTGCCAGTAGTAACGACAGGGTGAGCTCCTATAATTCACCCCTCCACTTT. It encodes CASSNDRVSSYNSPLHF.